The 9 T cell receptor beta chains reported below all come from one sample, sequenced in a study of T cells in Graves' hyperthyroidism and ophthalmopathy. There were TCR beta CDR3 regions amplified from RNA transcripts. A first-round RT-PCR of the TCR CDR3 used the HTBI primer set. TCRdb independently ran MiXCR on the multiplex PCR reads; one entry per CDR3 protein. The sample has some 270,000 distinct CDR3 sequences, about 24% seen once. Sequenced: blood. The receptors come from a woman aged 40 to 50 with Graves' ophthalmopathy.

This clonotype was counted between two and nine times. The chain is built from TRBV30 and TRBJ2-7; TRBD2 matches 9 bases. J was trimmed by 6 bases and V by 0 bases; bases with no gene match: 6. The CDR3 is made up of 14 amino acids. CDR1 GTSNPN and CDR2 SVGIG come from the germline V gene (reference sequence). DNA for the CDR3: TGTGCCTGGAGTGTTAGCGGGAGTTCGGTCGAGCAGTACTTC. Its translation: CAWSVSGSSVEQYF. The full variable domain, rest sourced from reference TRBV30 and TRBJ2-7, is SQTIHQWPATLVQPVGSPLSLECTVEGTSNPNLYWYRQAAGRGLQLLFYSVGIGQISSEVPQNLSASRPQDRQFILSSKKLLLSDSGFYLCAWSVSGSSVEQYFGPGTRLTVT.

This clonotype was detected ten times or more. J is TRBJ1-2 and V is TRBV28; D uncertain. CDR3 size: 13 residues. Trimming cost V 5 bases and J 4 bases, with 11 bases left between them. From germline, CDR1 is MDHEN and CDR2 SYDVKM. The CDR3 loop reads CASSATYFYGYTF. CDR3 coding DNA: TGTGCCAGCAGTGCCACATACTTCTATGGCTACACCTTC.

This clonotype has a count of ten or more. The chain uses TRBV5-8 and TRBJ1-2; 7 bases agree with TRBD1. CDR1 SGHTS and CDR2 YDEGEE come from the germline V gene. The CDR3 runs 15 residues. V was pared by 2 bases and J by 7 bases, with 11 bases of the junction left unmatched. CDR3 DNA: TGTGCCAGCAGCTTTTCTCCAGGGGGAGGTAGTGGCTACACCTTC. Its protein is CASSFSPGGGSGYTF.

The V call is TRBV28, the J call TRBJ2-5; 10 positions match TRBD1. In germline, CDR1 is MDHEN, CDR2 SYDVKM. Trimming at V came to 2 bases and at J to 5 bases, leaving 5 bases not matched to a gene. CDR3 length: 15 amino acids. In DNA, the CDR3 is TGTGCCAGCAGTTTAGGGACAGGGGTCTGGGAGACCCAGTACTTC. This codes for CASSLGTGVWETQYF.

This clonotype showed up many times. This chain links TRBV28 with TRBJ2-3; D is undetermined. Trimming stripped 6 bases from V and 10 bases from J, with 11 bases between. CDR3 length equals 11 residues. Germline loops: CDR1 MDHEN, CDR2 SYDVKM. CDR3 nucleotides: TGTGCCAGCAGGGCGGCGTGGGCGCAGTATTTT. Amino acid sequence: CASRAAWAQYF.

The table lists this clonotype with many counts. The rearrangement joins TRBV9 to TRBJ2-2, with a tentative D call TRBD1 (6 bases). In germline, CDR1 is SGDLS, CDR2 YYNGEE. The CDR3 contains 16 residues. Trimming took off 0 bases at V and 3 bases at J, with 12 bases between the two ends. This chain's CDR3 is CASSVDQGQYTGELFF. For the CDR3, the DNA is TGTGCCAGCAGCGTAGATCAGGGGCAATACACCGGGGAGCTGTTTTTT.

This clonotype was counted a few times. This chain connects TRBV27 to TRBJ1-5, with D possibly matching TRBD1 (5 bases). Trimming pared 8 bases from V and 0 bases from J, leaving 14 bases between. The CDR3 contains 15 residues. Germline CDR1 MNHEY, CDR2 SMNVEV (reference sequence). CDR3 bases: TGTGCCAGCGGGTTATCAGGGAATAGCAATCAGCCCCAGCATTTT. Translation gives CASGLSGNSNQPQHF.

This clonotype was seen ten or more times. V is TRBV30 and J is TRBJ2-2, with D unresolved. The CDR3 contains 12 residues. Germline V gene lookup returns CDR1 GTSNPN and CDR2 SVGIG (reference sequence). Trimming took 7 bases from V and 4 from J, leaving 10 bases between them. The CDR3 nucleotides are TGTGCCTCGAGATCCCTCACCGGGGAGCTGTTTTTT. Protein: CASRSLTGELFF.

This clonotype occurred many times. The V and J genes are TRBV12-3 or TRBV12-4 and TRBJ2-7; D remains unclear. Trimming removed 3 bases at V and 2 bases at J, with 8 bases between. The CDR3 spans 13 residues. The CDR3 loop reads CASSFARAYEQYF. For the CDR3, the DNA is TGTGCCAGCAGTTTCGCCAGAGCCTACGAGCAGTACTTC.